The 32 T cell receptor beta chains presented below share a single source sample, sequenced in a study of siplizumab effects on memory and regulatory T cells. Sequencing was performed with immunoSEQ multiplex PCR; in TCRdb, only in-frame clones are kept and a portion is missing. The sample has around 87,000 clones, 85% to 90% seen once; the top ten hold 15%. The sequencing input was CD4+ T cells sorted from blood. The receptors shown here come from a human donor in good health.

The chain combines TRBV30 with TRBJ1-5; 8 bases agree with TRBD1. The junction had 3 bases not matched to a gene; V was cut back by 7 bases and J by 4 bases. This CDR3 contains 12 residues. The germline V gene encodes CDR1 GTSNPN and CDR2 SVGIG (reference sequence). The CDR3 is CASRTGNQPQHF. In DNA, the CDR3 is TGTGCCTCGCGGACAGGGAATCAGCCCCAGCATTTT.

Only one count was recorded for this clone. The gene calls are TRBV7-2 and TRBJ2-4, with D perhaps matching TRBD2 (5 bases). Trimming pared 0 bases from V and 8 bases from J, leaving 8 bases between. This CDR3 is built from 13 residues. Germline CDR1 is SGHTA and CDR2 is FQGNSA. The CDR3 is CASSLAGDYIQYF. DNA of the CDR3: TGTGCCAGCAGCTTAGCGGGAGACTACATTCAGTACTTC.

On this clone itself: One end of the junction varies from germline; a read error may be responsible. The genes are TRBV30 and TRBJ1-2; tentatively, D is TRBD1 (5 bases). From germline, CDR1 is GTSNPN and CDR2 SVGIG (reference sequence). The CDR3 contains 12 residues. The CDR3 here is CAWSLKSFRRAF. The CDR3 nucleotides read TGTGCCTGGAGTCTAAAGAGTTTCCGCAGGGCCTTC.

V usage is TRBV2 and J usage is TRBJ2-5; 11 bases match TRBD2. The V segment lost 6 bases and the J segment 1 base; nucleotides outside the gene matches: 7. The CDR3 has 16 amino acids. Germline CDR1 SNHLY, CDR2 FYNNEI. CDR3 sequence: CASSTLGTSGQETQYF. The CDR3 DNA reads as TGTGCCAGCAGCACCCTGGGGACTAGCGGCCAAGAGACCCAGTACTTC.

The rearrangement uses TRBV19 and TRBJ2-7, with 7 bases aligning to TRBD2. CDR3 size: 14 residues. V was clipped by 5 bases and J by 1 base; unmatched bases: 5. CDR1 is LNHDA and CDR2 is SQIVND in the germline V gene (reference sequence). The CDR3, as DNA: TGTGCCAGTAGTTTAGCGGGCGCTTCCTACGAGCAGTACTTC. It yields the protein CASSLAGASYEQYF.

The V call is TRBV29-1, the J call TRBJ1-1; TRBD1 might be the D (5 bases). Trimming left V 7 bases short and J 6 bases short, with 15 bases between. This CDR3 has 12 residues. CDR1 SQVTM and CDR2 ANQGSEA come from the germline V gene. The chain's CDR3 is CSASGWGAEAFF. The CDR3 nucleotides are TGCAGCGCCTCCGGGTGGGGGGCTGAAGCTTTCTTT.

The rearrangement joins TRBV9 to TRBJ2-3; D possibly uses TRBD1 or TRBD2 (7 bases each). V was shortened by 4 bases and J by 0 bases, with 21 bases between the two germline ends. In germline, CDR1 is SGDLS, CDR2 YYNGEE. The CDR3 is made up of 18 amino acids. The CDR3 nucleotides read TGTGCCAGCAGCACCTCGACAGGGCTCGGGAGGAGCACAGATACGCAGTATTTT. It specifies CASSTSTGLGRSTDTQYF.

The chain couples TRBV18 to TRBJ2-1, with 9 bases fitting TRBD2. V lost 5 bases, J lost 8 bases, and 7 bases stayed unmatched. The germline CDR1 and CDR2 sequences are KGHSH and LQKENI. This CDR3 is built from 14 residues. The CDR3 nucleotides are TGTGCCAGCTCATCTGGACTAGCGACCCATGAGCAGTTCTTC. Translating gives CASSSGLATHEQFF.

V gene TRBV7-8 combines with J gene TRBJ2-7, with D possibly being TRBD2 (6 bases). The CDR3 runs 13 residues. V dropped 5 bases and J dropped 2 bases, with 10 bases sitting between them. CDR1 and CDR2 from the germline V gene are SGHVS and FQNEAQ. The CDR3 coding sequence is TGTGCCAGCAGCCGACTAGGAACCTACGAGCAGTACTTC. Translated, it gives CASSRLGTYEQYF.

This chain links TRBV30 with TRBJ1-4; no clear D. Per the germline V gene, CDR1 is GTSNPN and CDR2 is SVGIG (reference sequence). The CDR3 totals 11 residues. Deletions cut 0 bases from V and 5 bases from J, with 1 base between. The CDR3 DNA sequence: TGTGCCTGGAGTGTAAATGAAAAACTGTTTTTT. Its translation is CAWSVNEKLFF.

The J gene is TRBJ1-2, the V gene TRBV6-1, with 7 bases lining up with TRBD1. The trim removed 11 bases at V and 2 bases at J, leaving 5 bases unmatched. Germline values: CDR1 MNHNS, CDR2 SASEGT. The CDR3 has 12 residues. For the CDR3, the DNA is TGTGCCGTCTACAGGGGAAACTATGGCTACACCTTC. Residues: CAVYRGNYGYTF.

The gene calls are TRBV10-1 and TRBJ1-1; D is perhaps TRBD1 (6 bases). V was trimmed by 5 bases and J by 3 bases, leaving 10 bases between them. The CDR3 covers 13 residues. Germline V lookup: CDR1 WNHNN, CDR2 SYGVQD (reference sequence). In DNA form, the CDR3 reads TGCGCCAGCAGTCGGGACACCTACACTGAAGCTTTCTTT. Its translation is CASSRDTYTEAFF.

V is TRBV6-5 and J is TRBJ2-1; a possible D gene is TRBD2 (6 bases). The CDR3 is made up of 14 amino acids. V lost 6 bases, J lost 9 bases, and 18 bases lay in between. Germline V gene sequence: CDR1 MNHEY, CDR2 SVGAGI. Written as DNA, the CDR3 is TGTGCCAGCAGGGGGGGAGGACGAAATGGTGAGCAGTTCTTC. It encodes CASRGGGRNGEQFF.

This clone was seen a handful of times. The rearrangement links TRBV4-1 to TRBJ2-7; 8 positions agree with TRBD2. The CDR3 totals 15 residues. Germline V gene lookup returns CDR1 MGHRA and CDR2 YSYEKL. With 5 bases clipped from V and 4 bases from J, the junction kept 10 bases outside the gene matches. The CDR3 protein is CASSGGLAIRYEQYF. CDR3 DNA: TGCGCCAGCAGCGGCGGACTAGCAATTCGGTACGAGCAGTACTTC.

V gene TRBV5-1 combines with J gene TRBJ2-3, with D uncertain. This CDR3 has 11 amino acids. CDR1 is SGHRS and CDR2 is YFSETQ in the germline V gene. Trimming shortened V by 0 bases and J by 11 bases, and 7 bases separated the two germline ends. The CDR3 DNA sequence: TGCGCCAGCAGCTTGGCCAACAAGCAGTATTTT. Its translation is CASSLANKQYF.

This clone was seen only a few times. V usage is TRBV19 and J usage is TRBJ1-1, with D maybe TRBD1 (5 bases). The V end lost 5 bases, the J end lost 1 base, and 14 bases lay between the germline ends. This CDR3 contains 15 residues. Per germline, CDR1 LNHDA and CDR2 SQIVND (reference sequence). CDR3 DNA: TGTGCCAGTAGTGCCCAGGGTGACCAGAACACTGAAGCTTTCTTT. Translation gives CASSAQGDQNTEAFF.

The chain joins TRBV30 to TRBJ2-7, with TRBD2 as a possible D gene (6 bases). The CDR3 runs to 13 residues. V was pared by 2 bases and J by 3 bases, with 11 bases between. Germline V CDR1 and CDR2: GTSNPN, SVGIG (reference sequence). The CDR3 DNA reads TGTGCCTGGAGTCCTCCAGCGGGCTACGAGCAGTACTTC. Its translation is CAWSPPAGYEQYF.

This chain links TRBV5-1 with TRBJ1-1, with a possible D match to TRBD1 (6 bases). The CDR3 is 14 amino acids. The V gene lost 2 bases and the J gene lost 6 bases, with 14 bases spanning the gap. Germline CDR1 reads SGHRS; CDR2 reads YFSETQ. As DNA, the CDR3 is TGCGCCAGCAGCTTATTTTCAGGGGTGGCTGAAGCTTTCTTT. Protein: CASSLFSGVAEAFF.

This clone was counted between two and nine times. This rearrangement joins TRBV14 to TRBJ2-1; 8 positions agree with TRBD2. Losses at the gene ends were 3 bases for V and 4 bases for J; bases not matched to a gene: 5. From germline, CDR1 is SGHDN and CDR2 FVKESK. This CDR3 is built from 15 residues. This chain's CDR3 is CASSHGGTRYNEQFF. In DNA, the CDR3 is TGTGCCAGCAGCCATGGCGGGACTAGGTACAATGAGCAGTTCTTC. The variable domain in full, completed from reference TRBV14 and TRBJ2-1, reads EAGVTQFPSHSVIEKGQTVTLRCDPISGHDNLYWYRRVMGKEIKFLLHFVKESKQDESGMPNNRFLAERTGGTYSTLKVQPAELEDSGVYFCASSHGGTRYNEQFFGPGTRLTVL.

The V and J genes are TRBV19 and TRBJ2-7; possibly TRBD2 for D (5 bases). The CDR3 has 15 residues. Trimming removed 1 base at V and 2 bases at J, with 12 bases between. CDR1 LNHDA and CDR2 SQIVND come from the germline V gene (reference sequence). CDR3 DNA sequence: TGTGCCAGTAGTATAGCTATGAGGGCAGCCTACGAGCAGTACTTC. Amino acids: CASSIAMRAAYEQYF. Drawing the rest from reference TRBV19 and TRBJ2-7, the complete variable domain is DGGITQSPKYLFRKEGQNVTLSCEQNLNHDAMYWYRQDPGQGLRLIYYSQIVNDFQKGDIAEGYSVSREKKESFPLTVTSAQKNPTAFYLCASSIAMRAAYEQYFGPGTRLTVT.

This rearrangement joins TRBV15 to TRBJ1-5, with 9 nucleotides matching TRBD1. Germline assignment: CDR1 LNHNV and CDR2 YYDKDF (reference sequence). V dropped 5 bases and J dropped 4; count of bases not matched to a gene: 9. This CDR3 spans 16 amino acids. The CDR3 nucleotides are TGTGCCACCAGCCGTGACCGGGACAGGGATAATCAGCCCCAGCATTTT. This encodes CATSRDRDRDNQPQHF.

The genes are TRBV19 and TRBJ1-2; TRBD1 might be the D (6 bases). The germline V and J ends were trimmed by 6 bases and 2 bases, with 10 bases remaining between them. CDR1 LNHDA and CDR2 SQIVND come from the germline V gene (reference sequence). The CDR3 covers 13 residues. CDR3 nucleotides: TGTGCCAGTAGAACCGACAGGAACTATGGCTACACCTTC. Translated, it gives CASRTDRNYGYTF.

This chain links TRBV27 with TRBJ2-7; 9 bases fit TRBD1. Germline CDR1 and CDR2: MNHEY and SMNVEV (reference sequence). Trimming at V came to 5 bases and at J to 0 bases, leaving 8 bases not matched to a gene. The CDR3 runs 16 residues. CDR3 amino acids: CASSPSPTGGSYEQYF. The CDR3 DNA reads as TGTGCCAGCAGTCCCTCCCCGACAGGGGGCTCCTACGAGCAGTACTTC.

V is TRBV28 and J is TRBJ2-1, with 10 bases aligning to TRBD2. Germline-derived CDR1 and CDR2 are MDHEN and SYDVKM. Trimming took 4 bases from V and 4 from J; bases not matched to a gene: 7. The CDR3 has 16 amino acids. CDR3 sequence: CASSSFSAGGYNEQFF. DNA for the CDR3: TGTGCCAGCAGTTCTTTCTCAGCGGGAGGGTACAATGAGCAGTTCTTC. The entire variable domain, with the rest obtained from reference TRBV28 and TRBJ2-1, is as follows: DVKVTQSSRYLVKRTGEKVFLECVQDMDHENMFWYRQDPGLGLRLIYFSYDVKMKEKGDIPEGYSVSREKKERFSLILESASTNQTSMYLCASSSFSAGGYNEQFFGPGTRLTVL.

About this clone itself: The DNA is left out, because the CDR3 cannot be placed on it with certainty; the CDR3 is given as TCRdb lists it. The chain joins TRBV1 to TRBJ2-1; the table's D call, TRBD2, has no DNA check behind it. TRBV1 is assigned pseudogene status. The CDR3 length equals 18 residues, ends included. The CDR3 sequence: CTSSQDPWAGGSYNEQFF.

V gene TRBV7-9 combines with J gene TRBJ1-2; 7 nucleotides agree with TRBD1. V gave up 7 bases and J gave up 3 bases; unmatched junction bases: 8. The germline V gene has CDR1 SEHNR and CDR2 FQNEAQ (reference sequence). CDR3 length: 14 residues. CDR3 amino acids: CASNMGQTYYGYTF. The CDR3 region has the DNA TGTGCCAGCAATATGGGACAGACCTACTATGGCTACACCTTC.

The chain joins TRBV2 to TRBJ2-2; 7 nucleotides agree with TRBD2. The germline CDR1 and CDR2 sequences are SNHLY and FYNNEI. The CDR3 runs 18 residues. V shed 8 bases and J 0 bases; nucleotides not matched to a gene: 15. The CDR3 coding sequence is TGTGCCAGCCGGGGAACCCCTTACGGGACTACGAACACCGGGGAGCTGTTTTTT. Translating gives CASRGTPYGTTNTGELFF.

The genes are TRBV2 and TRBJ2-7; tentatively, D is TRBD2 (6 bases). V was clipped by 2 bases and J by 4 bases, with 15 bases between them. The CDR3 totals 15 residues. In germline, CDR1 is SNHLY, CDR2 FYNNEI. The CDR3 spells CASSETGTLAYEQYF. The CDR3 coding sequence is TGTGCCAGCAGTGAAACCGGGACTCTAGCTTACGAGCAGTACTTC.

CDR3: CASRTGGYTEAFF. DNA of the CDR3: TGTGCCAGCAGGACAGGGGGCTACACTGAAGCTTTCTTT. The rearrangement joins TRBV6-5 to TRBJ1-1; 10 bases align to TRBD1. Germline assignment: CDR1 MNHEY and CDR2 SVGAGI. The trim removed 6 bases at V and 3 bases at J, leaving 1 base unmatched. The CDR3 runs 13 residues.

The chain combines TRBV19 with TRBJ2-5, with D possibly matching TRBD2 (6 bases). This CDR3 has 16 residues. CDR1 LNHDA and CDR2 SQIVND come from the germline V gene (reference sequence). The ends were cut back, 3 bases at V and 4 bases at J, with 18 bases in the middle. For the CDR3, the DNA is TGTGCCAGTAGTATTTCAACGGGAGAGTTCCGAGAGACCCAGTACTTC. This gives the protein CASSISTGEFRETQYF.

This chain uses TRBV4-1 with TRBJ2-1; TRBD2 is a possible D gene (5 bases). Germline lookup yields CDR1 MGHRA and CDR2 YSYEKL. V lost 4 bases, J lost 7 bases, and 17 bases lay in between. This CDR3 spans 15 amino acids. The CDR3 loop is CASSPTATGKNEQFF. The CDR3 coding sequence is TGCGCCAGCAGCCCGACTGCGACGGGAAAGAATGAGCAGTTCTTC.

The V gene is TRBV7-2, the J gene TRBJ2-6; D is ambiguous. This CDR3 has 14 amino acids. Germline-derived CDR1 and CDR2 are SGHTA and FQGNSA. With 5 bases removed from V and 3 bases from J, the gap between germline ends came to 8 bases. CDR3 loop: CASSPEVGANVLTF. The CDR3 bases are TGTGCCAGCAGCCCAGAGGTTGGGGCCAACGTCCTGACTTTC.